This T cell receptor beta chain originates from a study of blood T cell repertoires in COVID-19. Study-level background: Researchers got acute and convalescent COVID-19 samples from the United States, Italy and Spain.

The CDR3 has 13 amino acids. The V and J ends lost 6 bases and 6 bases, in that order; junction bases with no gene match: 8. Per the authors' pipeline: Estimation of nucleated cell counts was performed using reference gene primer amplification. Clones were read by immunoSEQ multiplex PCR, and TCRdb kept only the in-frame ones, dropping some. Clone size and V and J calls were adopted from that table, with D and trimming inferred from the DNA. The sample has fewer than 200,000 clones; under 85% are singletons. The sample was peripheral blood. The origin of this receptor is a human donor in a cohort sampled during active COVID-19. The chain combines TRBV12-3 or TRBV12-4 with TRBJ2-7; 7 nucleotides match TRBD1. The CDR3 sequence: CASSPIDRVEQYF. The CDR3 bases are TGTGCCAGCAGCCCTATAGACAGGGTCGAGCAGTACTTC.